One sample yielded the 25 T cell receptor beta chains listed below, sequenced in a study of cytotoxic CD8 clonotypes in ibrutinib-treated CLL. The protocol was immunoSEQ multiplex PCR, while the TCRdb copy is restricted to in-frame clones and leaves out a portion. This sample has about 300,000 clones, with 65% to 85% found just once. Sequences were derived from PBMCs, sampled at disease progression, from a patient treated with ibrutinib. The receptors come from a human donor with chronic lymphocytic leukemia.

The chain recombines TRBV9 with TRBJ1-2, with D hard to call. V was trimmed by 0 bases and J by 8 bases, leaving 14 bases between them. Germline CDR1 SGDLS, CDR2 YYNGEE. The CDR3 is 14 amino acids. The CDR3 DNA reads TGTGCCAGCAGCGTAGATGGGCCAGGCGAGGGCTACACCTTC. Translation: CASSVDGPGEGYTF.

The CDR3, as DNA: TGTGCCAGCAGTTACTCAGGGGGGTCTGGGAATGAGCAGTTCTTC. It yields the protein CASSYSGGSGNEQFF. The chain recombines TRBV6-5 with TRBJ2-1; D may be TRBD1 or TRBD2 (6 bases each). Germline V CDR1 and CDR2: MNHEY, SVGAGI. This CDR3 contains 15 residues. V gave up 0 bases and J gave up 7 bases, with 13 bases separating them.

The gene calls are TRBV28 and TRBJ2-3; 8 positions match TRBD2. The CDR3 totals 13 residues. CDR1 is MDHEN and CDR2 is SYDVKM in the germline V gene. V lost 5 bases, J lost 4 bases, and 2 bases stayed unmatched. Here the CDR3 reads CASSSGGADTQYF. The CDR3 bases are TGTGCCAGCAGTAGCGGGGGAGCAGATACGCAGTATTTT.

The chain combines TRBV5-6 with TRBJ1-3; a possible D gene is TRBD1 (5 bases). Per germline, CDR1 SGHDT and CDR2 YYEEEE. The CDR3 is 14 residues long. The ends were cut back, 5 bases at V and 0 bases at J, with 9 bases in the middle. The CDR3 DNA sequence: TGTGCCAGCAGAAACAGGTACTCTGGAAACACCATATATTTT. This codes for CASRNRYSGNTIYF.

The J gene is TRBJ1-2, the V gene TRBV28, with D tentatively TRBD1 (5 bases). CDR1 is MDHEN and CDR2 is SYDVKM in the germline V gene. This CDR3 has 13 residues. Trimming stripped 2 bases from V and 7 bases from J, with 11 bases between. The CDR3 is CASSLTGGGGYTF. CDR3 DNA: TGTGCCAGCAGTTTAACCGGGGGGGGTGGCTACACCTTC.

This clone was found a few times. V usage is TRBV5-1 and J usage is TRBJ2-2; possibly TRBD1 for D (5 bases). The germline V and J ends were trimmed by 3 bases and 1 base, with 7 bases remaining between them. Germline values: CDR1 SGHRS, CDR2 YFSETQ. This CDR3 has 14 residues. CDR3 DNA: TGCGCCAGCAGCTCGCAGGGGAACACCGGGGAGCTGTTTTTT. Amino acids: CASSSQGNTGELFF.

Only one count was recorded for this clone. The chain is built from TRBV5-6 and TRBJ2-7; D may be TRBD2 (7 bases). The germline V gene has CDR1 SGHDT and CDR2 YYEEEE. The V end lost 4 bases, the J end lost 7 bases, and 12 bases lay between the germline ends. This CDR3 comprises 12 residues. CDR3: CASSVGRGEQYF. The CDR3 DNA sequence: TGTGCCAGCAGCGTGGGGAGGGGGGAGCAGTACTTC.

The chain links TRBV7-9 to TRBJ2-2; 7 nucleotides agree with TRBD1. The germline V gene encodes CDR1 SEHNR and CDR2 FQNEAQ (reference sequence). Trimming cost V 4 bases and J 0 bases; bases outside gene matches: 5. The CDR3 length is 16 residues. CDR3 sequence (DNA): TGTGCCAGCAGCTCGAAGACAGGGACGAACACCGGGGAGCTGTTTTTT. Protein product: CASSSKTGTNTGELFF.

This clone was recorded once. The chain joins TRBV19 to TRBJ2-7; unclear D gene. V lost 5 bases to trimming and J lost 4 bases, with 18 bases between them. This CDR3 contains 15 residues. The germline V gene encodes CDR1 LNHDA and CDR2 SQIVND (reference sequence). The CDR3 loop reads CASSDPRAYIYEQYF. CDR3 DNA sequence: TGTGCCAGTAGTGACCCTCGGGCTTACATTTACGAGCAGTACTTC.

J is TRBJ2-7 and V is TRBV15; D possibly corresponds to TRBD2 (6 bases). The V gene's germline CDR1 is LNHNV and CDR2 YYDKDF (reference sequence). Trimming shortened V by 4 bases and J by 1 base, and 20 bases separated the two germline ends. The CDR3 covers 17 residues. CDR3 sequence reads: CATSTENSGFGSYEQYF. The DNA for the CDR3 is TGTGCCACCAGCACCGAGAATAGCGGATTTGGTTCCTACGAGCAGTACTTC. Together with reference TRBV15 and TRBJ2-7, the CDR3 gives the full variable domain: DAMVIQNPRYQVTQFGKPVTLSCSQTLNHNVMYWYQQKSSQAPKLLFHYYDKDFNNEADTPDNFQSRRPNTSFCFLDIRSPGLGDTAMYLCATSTENSGFGSYEQYFGPGTRLTVT.

The rearrangement uses TRBV9 and TRBJ2-2, with TRBD2 identical over 15 bases. With 4 bases clipped from V and 6 bases from J, the junction kept 4 bases outside the gene matches. The CDR3 has 16 residues. Germline V CDR1 and CDR2: SGDLS, YYNGEE. CDR3 sequence reads: CASSLGLAGGPGELFF. DNA of the CDR3: TGTGCCAGCAGCTTAGGACTAGCGGGAGGGCCCGGGGAGCTGTTTTTT.

The rearrangement links TRBV18 to TRBJ2-3; D gene uncertain. Trimming pared 3 bases from V and 10 bases from J, leaving 23 bases between. The CDR3 has 16 amino acids. Germline CDR1 is KGHSH and CDR2 is LQKENI. The CDR3 reads CASSPLLTSQDPPQYF. CDR3 in DNA: TGTGCCAGCTCACCCCTGTTAACGAGCCAGGACCCTCCGCAGTATTTT.

The chain has TRBV5-1 and TRBJ2-7; 9 bases agree with TRBD2. V dropped 1 base and J dropped 1; count of bases not matched to a gene: 3. CDR3 length: 15 residues. Germline CDR1 reads SGHRS; CDR2 reads YFSETQ. The CDR3 nucleotides are TGCGCCAGCAGCTTGCTAACTAGCGGGTCCTACGAGCAGTACTTC. Encoded protein: CASSLLTSGSYEQYF.

The chain is built from TRBV11-3 and TRBJ2-1; D possibly uses TRBD1 or TRBD2 (5 bases each). The length of the CDR3 is 12 residues. Trimming shortened V by 6 bases and J by 10 bases, and 13 bases separated the two germline ends. Germline V CDR1 and CDR2: SGHNT, YENEEA. For the CDR3, the DNA is TGTGCCAGCAGTTCCCCAGGGAGAGAGCAGTTCTTC. The encoded protein is CASSSPGREQFF.

DNA for the CDR3: TGTGCCAGCAGCTCACAAACAGGGGGTGGTGGCGAGACCCAGTACTTC. Translated: CASSSQTGGGGETQYF. The chain carries TRBV7-2 and TRBJ2-5; 8 bases align to TRBD1. The germline gives CDR1 SGHTA, CDR2 FQGNSA. V trimming: 4 bases; J trimming: 5 bases; junction bases outside the gene matches: 12. The CDR3 is made up of 16 amino acids.

The chain combines TRBV6-5 with TRBJ1-2; 7 bases agree with TRBD1. After removal of 6 bases from V and 4 bases from J, the junction contained 11 bases not matched to a gene. Looked up from germline, CDR1 is MNHEY and CDR2 is SVGAGI. CDR3 size: 15 residues. The DNA of the CDR3 is TGTGCCAGCAGGAAGATTACGGACAGGCTCTATGGCTACACCTTC. Protein sequence: CASRKITDRLYGYTF.

V is TRBV29-1 and J is TRBJ2-5, with 8 bases identical to TRBD2. After removal of 2 bases from V and 3 bases from J, the junction contained 8 bases not matched to a gene. From germline, CDR1 is SQVTM and CDR2 ANQGSEA. The CDR3 is 15 residues long. The CDR3 sequence is CSVERDTSGEETQYF. CDR3 DNA: TGCAGCGTTGAACGGGATACTAGCGGAGAAGAGACCCAGTACTTC.

This clone was picked up a small number of times. V usage is TRBV7-9 and J usage is TRBJ1-6; a weak D match, TRBD1 (6 bases). V was shortened by 5 bases and J by 6 bases, with 17 bases between the two germline ends. This CDR3 contains 16 residues. Germline V lookup: CDR1 SEHNR, CDR2 FQNEAQ (reference sequence). CDR3 sequence: CASSRQAPTLNSPLHF. The CDR3 nucleotides are TGTGCCAGCAGCCGACAGGCGCCTACCCTTAATTCACCCCTCCACTTT.

This chain uses TRBV5-4 with TRBJ1-1; 8 bases line up with TRBD1. CDR3 length: 13 residues. V lost 3 bases, J lost 8 bases, and 6 bases stayed unmatched. Germline V gene data show CDR1 as SGHNT and CDR2 as YYREEE (reference sequence). The CDR3: CASSWTGRLEAFF. CDR3 DNA sequence: TGTGCCAGCAGCTGGACAGGGAGACTCGAAGCTTTCTTT.

The V gene is TRBV13, the J gene TRBJ2-3; D might be TRBD1 (5 bases). Trimming shortened V by 5 bases and J by 2 bases, and 11 bases separated the two germline ends. The CDR3 length is 14 residues. Germline-derived CDR1 and CDR2 are PRHDT and FYEKMQ (reference sequence). CDR3: CASSLTDVTDTQYF. The CDR3 bases are TGTGCCAGCAGCCTGACAGATGTCACAGATACGCAGTATTTT.

This clone was observed a few times. The CDR3 bases are TGTGCCAGCAGTTCGTGGACTGGGGCCAACGTCCTGACTTTC. It specifies CASSSWTGANVLTF. V usage is TRBV6-5 and J usage is TRBJ2-6; D gene uncertain. CDR1 MNHEY and CDR2 SVGAGI come from the germline V gene. CDR3 length: 14 residues. The V and J ends lost 4 bases and 2 bases respectively, with 6 bases between them.

The V call is TRBV5-6, the J call TRBJ2-7; 7 nucleotides align to TRBD2. Germline CDR1 SGHDT, CDR2 YYEEEE. The V gene end was trimmed by 1 base and the J gene end by 2 bases; junction bases not matched to a gene: 9. The CDR3 has 16 amino acids. The CDR3 DNA is TGTGCCAGCAGCTTGATGGCGGGAGCGCCGGCCTACGAGCAGTACTTC. This gives the protein CASSLMAGAPAYEQYF.

The chain recombines TRBV7-9 with TRBJ1-1; TRBD1 aligns across 7 bases. Germline CDR1 is SEHNR and CDR2 is FQNEAQ (reference sequence). V shed 5 bases, J shed 0 bases, and the junction held 3 bases outside the gene matches. The CDR3 length is 14 residues. The CDR3 here is CASSQGQMNTEAFF. DNA of the CDR3: TGTGCCAGCAGCCAGGGACAGATGAACACTGAAGCTTTCTTT.

This clone appeared many times. This chain uses TRBV7-9 with TRBJ1-2; D is unresolved. The CDR3 consists of 12 residues. CDR1 and CDR2 from the germline V gene are SEHNR and FQNEAQ (reference sequence). V lost 6 bases and J 7 bases, leaving 12 bases between the germline ends. The CDR3 spells CASSFGERGYTF. Written as DNA, the CDR3 is TGTGCCAGCAGTTTCGGCGAGCGTGGCTACACCTTC. The full variable domain, completed using reference TRBV7-9 and TRBJ1-2, is DTGVSQNPRHKITKRGQNVTFRCDPISEHNRLYWYRQTLGQGPEFLTYFQNEAQLEKSRLLSDRFSAERPKGSFSTLEIQRTEQGDSAMYLCASSFGERGYTFGSGTRLTVV.

The DNA of the CDR3 is TGCAGCGTTGAAGAAATCGCAGCGATCGGGGAGCAGTTCTTC. It encodes CSVEEIAAIGEQFF. The chain carries TRBV29-1 and TRBJ2-1; D ambiguous. This CDR3 has 14 residues. V was clipped by 0 bases and J by 10 bases, with 16 bases between them. The germline CDR1 and CDR2 sequences are SQVTM and ANQGSEA.